This TCR beta chain was obtained from a study of naive and memory T cell subsets. Regarding the study as a whole: A clonotype means one alpha or beta sequence, not an alpha/beta pair. Between naive and memory subsets, TCR abundance power law exponents differed. Possibly reflecting memory cells re-expressing CD45RA, a few larger clonotypes occurred in naive repertoires, especially CD8. No ground truth validated the naive and memory repertoire findings. Expression changes during T cell differentiation may affect RNA-based TCR counts.

A word on this clonotype: The antigen is unknown.

Germline loops: CDR1 SGHTA, CDR2 FQGNSA. The V gene end was trimmed by 10 bases and the J gene end by 8 bases; junction bases not matched to a gene: 21. The length of the CDR3 is 17 residues. Two oligonucleotides, mixed equimolar, formed the beta constant-region primer covering TRBC1 and TRBC2. Ligated cDNA was amplified by four rounds of PCR with nested alpha and beta constant-region primers and SP2. TCRdb ran MiXCR on the UMI-ligation and nested PCR reads and lists one entry per CDR3 protein. Of 90,000 to 120,000 distinct CDR3 sequences listed, about 15% are singletons. The TCR comes from a human donor in good health. The V gene is TRBV7-2, the J gene TRBJ2-3; 10 positions agree with TRBD2. The material sequenced was naive CD8+ T cells from blood. For the CDR3, the DNA is TGTGCCATCACGACACGCAGGCTAGCGGGAGAGGGGGGTACGCAGTATTTT. This sequence encodes CAITTRRLAGEGGTQYF.